The present T cell receptor (beta chain) was sequenced within a study of blood T cell repertoires in COVID-19. Overall study context: Spain, Italy and the United States supplied samples that represented acute and convalescent COVID-19. The analysed material was cDNA or gDNA that came from T cells, B-cell-depleted T cells, or PBMCs.

As originally analysed: Cell counts per sample came from amplifying reference gene primers. Libraries were prepared by immunoSEQ multiplex PCR; TCRdb keeps only in-frame clonotypes and omits some of them. V, J and clone size derive from that table, while D and trimming were established from the DNA sequence. The table has about 200,000 clones, about 91% seen once. The CDR3 consists of 15 residues. Per the germline V gene, CDR1 is SEHNR and CDR2 is FQNEAQ (reference sequence). The ends were cut back, 3 bases at V and 0 bases at J, with 11 bases in the middle. Source material: peripheral blood. The chain is built from TRBV7-9 and TRBJ1-1; D is perhaps TRBD1 (6 bases). The TCR was taken from a man aged 25 to 40 with acute or convalescent COVID-19. The CDR3 sequence is CASSLAGAMNTEAFF. The CDR3 nucleotides are TGTGCCAGCAGCTTGGCAGGGGCCATGAACACTGAAGCTTTCTTT.